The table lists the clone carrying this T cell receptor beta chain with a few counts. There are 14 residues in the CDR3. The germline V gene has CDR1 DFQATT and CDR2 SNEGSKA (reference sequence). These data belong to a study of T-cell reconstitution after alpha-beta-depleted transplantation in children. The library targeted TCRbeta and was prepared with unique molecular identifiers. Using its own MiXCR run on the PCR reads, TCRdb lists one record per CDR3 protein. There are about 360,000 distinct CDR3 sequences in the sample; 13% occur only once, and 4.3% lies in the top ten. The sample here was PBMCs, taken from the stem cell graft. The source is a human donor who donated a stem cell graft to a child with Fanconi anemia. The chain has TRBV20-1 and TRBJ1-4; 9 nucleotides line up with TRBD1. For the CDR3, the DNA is TGCAGCGCTCGCGACGGGACAGGGTATGAAAAACTGTTTTTT. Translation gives CSARDGTGYEKLFF.